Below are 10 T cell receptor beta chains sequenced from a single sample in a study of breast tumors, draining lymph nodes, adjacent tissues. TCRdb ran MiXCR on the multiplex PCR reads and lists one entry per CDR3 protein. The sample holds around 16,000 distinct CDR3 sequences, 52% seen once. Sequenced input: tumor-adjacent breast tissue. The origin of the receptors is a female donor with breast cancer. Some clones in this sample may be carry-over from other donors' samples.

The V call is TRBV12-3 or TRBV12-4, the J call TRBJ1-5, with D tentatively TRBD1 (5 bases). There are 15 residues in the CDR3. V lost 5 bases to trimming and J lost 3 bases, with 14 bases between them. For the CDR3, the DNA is TGTGCCAGCAGTCCGACCGGGGGGATCAATCAGCCCCAGCATTTT. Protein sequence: CASSPTGGINQPQHF.

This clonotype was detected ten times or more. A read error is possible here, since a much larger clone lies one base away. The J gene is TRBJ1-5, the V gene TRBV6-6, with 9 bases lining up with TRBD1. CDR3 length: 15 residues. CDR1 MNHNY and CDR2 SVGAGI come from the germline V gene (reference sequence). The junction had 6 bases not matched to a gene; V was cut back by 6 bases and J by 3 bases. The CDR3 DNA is TGTGCCAGCAGACACGACAGGGGGTACAATCAGCCCCAGCATTTT. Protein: CASRHDRGYNQPQHF.

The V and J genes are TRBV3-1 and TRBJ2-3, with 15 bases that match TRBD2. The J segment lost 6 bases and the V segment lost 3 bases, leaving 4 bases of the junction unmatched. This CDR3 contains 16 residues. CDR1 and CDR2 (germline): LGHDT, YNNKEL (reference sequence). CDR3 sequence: CASSQGTSGRSDTQYF. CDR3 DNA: TGTGCCAGCAGCCAGGGGACTAGCGGGAGGTCGGATACGCAGTATTTT.

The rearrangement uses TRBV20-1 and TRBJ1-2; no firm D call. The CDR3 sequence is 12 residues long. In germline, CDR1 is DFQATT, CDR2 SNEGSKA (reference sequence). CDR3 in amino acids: CSWTDANYGYTF. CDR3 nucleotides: TGCTCTTGGACCGATGCTAACTATGGCTACACCTTC.

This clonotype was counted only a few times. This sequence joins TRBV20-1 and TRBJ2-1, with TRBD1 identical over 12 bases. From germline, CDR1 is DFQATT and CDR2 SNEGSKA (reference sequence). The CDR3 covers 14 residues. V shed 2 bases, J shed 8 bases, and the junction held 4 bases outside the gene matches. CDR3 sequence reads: CSARPGQGADEQFF. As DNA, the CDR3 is TGCAGTGCTAGACCGGGACAGGGGGCAGATGAGCAGTTCTTC.

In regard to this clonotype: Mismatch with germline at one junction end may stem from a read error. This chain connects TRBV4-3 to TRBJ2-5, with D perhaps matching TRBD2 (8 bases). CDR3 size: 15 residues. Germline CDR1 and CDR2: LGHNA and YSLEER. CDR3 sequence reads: CASGQGTRQGETQCF. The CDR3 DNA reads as TGCGCCAGCGGGCAGGGGACTAGGCAGGGGGAGACCCAGTGCTTC.

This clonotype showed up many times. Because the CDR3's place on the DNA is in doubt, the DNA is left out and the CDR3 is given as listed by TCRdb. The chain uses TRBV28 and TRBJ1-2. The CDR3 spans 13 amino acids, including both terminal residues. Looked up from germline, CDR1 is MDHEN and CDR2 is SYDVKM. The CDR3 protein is CASSYTFAYGYTF.

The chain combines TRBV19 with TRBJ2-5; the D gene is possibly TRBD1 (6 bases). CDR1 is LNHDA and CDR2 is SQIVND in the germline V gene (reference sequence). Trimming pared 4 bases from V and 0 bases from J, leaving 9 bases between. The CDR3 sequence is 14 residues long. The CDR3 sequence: CASSTGQYQETQYF. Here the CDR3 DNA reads TGTGCCAGTAGTACAGGACAGTACCAAGAGACCCAGTACTTC.

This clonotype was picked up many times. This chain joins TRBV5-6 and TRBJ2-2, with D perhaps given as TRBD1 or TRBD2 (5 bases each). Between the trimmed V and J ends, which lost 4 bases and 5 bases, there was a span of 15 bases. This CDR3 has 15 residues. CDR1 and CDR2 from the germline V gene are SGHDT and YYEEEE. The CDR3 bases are TGTGCCAGCAGCCCCCGGGACCTCAGAACCGGGGAGCTGTTTTTT. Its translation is CASSPRDLRTGELFF. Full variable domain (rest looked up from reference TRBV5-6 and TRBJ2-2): DAGVTQSPTHLIKTRGQQVTLRCSPKSGHDTVSWYQQALGQGPQFIFQYYEEEERQRGNFPDRFSGHQFPNYSSELNVNALLLGDSALYLCASSPRDLRTGELFFGEGSRLTVL.

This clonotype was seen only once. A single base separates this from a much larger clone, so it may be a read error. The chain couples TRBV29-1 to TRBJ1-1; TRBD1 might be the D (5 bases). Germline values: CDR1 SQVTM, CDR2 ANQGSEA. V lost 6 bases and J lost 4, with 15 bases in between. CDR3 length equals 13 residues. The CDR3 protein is CSVLGDLSTEAFF. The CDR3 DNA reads TGCAGCGTACTAGGGGATCTGAGCACTGAAGCTTTCTTT.